This T cell receptor beta chain was captured by sequencing in a study of metastatic and nonmetastatic thyroid tumors. Overall study context: The authors compared repertoires across blood and tumor or nodule tissue from malignant and benign thyroid patients. Study outcomes and limitations: It was reportedly found that TCR beta diversity was significantly higher in malignant thyroid tumors than in benign nodules, a difference seen in both blood and tumor samples.

Thyroid surgery had not been preceded by any treatment in any patient. In regard to this clone: The antigen is undetermined. An end of the junction does not agree with germline; a read error may underlie this.

Original analysis: The distant-metastasis classifier for papillary thyroid cancer was built from CDR3 differences across clinicopathological groups. TCRdb re-called clones from the PCR reads using MiXCR. The V and J calls and clone size are TCRdb's, not the authors'. The table includes approximately 32,000 clones, 20% to 25% detected once. This receptor was identified in a male donor with papillary thyroid cancer or a benign thyroid nodule (not recorded which). Some clones in this sample may be carry-over from other donors' samples. Sequencing was done on a sample of tumor tissue.

CDR3 residues: CASSLFGQGDEHYF. CDR3 in DNA: TGTGCCAGCAGCCTCTTCGGACAGGGGGACGAGCATTACTTC. V gene TRBV7-9 combines with J gene TRBJ2-7; TRBD1 agrees at 10 bases. The germline CDR1 and CDR2 sequences are SEHNR and FQNEAQ (reference sequence). The CDR3 sequence is 14 residues long.